This T cell receptor beta chain appears in the sequencing data of a study of T cells after yellow fever vaccination. CDR3 length: 15 residues. V lost 7 bases and J lost 1, with 14 bases in between. The table lists this clonotype with many counts. As TCR cDNA was made by 5'RACE template switching, a universal primer site and UMIs were added. MiXCR, run by TCRdb on the 5' RACE reads, gives a single entry per CDR3 protein. The sample holds 70,000 or so distinct CDR3 sequences, 5% to 6.5% seen once. The genes are TRBV12-3 or TRBV12-4 and TRBJ2-1; a possible D gene is TRBD1 (8 bases). The starting material was CD4+ T cells sorted from PBMCs, obtained roughly 15 days after the first yellow fever vaccination. This TCR was sampled from a man between 18 and 35 years old who received the YFV17D yellow fever vaccine. The CDR3 protein is CASTLQGGSYNEQFF. The DNA for the CDR3 is TGTGCCAGCACGCTACAGGGGGGGTCCTACAATGAGCAGTTCTTC.